These T cell receptor beta chains were read from a single sample in a study of Tregs in tolerant kidney transplant recipients. TCRdb keeps only in-frame clones here, not all; method: immunoSEQ multiplex PCR. The data contain about 64,000 clones, about 98% of them singletons. The sample in question was Tregs from blood, obtained before the transplant. The receptors come from a human donor who received a combined kidney and bone marrow transplant. Both conserved end residues are part of each CDR3. A D gene is named only where the DNA matches it firmly. A row's size may be missing; if present it is once, few, many or a size class.

CDR3 DNA: TGTGCCAGCAGCTTCTCGACTAGCGGGAGGGCCGAAGAGACCCAGTACTTC
CDR3 protein: CASSFSTSGRAEETQYF
J gene: TRBJ2-5
clone size: once
V gene: TRBV7-9
D gene: TRBD2

CDR3 DNA: TGCGCCAGCAGCTGGGGTCGACAGGGGTCCTATGGCTACACCTTC
CDR3 protein: CASSWGRQGSYGYTF
J gene: TRBJ1-2
clone size: .
V gene: TRBV5-1
D gene: TRBD1

CDR3 DNA: TGCGCCAGCAGCCCGCGGACAGGGAGTAACACTGAAGCTTTCTTT
CDR3 protein: CASSPRTGSNTEAFF
J gene: TRBJ1-1
clone size: once
V gene: TRBV5-1
D gene: TRBD1

CDR3 DNA: TGTGCCAGCAGCAACAAAAGCAAAGACAGGGGGGGCACTGAAGCTTTCTTT
CDR3 protein: CASSNKSKDRGGTEAFF
J gene: TRBJ1-1
clone size: once
V gene: TRBV21-1
D gene: .

CDR3 DNA: TGTGCCACCAGCAGGGGGACAGGGGTATCTTCACCCCTCCACTTT
CDR3 protein: CATSRGTGVSSPLHF
J gene: TRBJ1-6
clone size: .
V gene: TRBV15
D gene: TRBD1

CDR3 DNA: TGTGCCAGCAGTCCTCAGGGATATAGCAATCAGCCCCAGCATTTT
CDR3 protein: CASSPQGYSNQPQHF
J gene: TRBJ1-5
clone size: .
V gene: TRBV7-2
D gene: .

CDR3 DNA: TGCGCCAGCAGCCAAGATAAAAGACTGATCACCGGGGAGCTGTTTTTT
CDR3 protein: CASSQDKRLITGELFF
J gene: TRBJ2-2
clone size: .
V gene: TRBV4-1
D gene: .

CDR3 DNA: TGTGCCAGCTCACCCGCCCCCCCCGGCAGAGGCTACGAGCAGTACTTC
CDR3 protein: CASSPAPPGRGYEQYF
J gene: TRBJ2-7
clone size: .
V gene: TRBV18
D gene: .

CDR3 DNA: TGTGCCAGCAGTTTACAGGGATCCTACGAGCAGTACTTC
CDR3 protein: CASSLQGSYEQYF
J gene: TRBJ2-7
clone size: once
V gene: TRBV27
D gene: .

CDR3 DNA: TGTGCCAGCAGTTCCTCCCCCAACCCAACTAGCGGGAGACTCTATACGCAGTATTTT
CDR3 protein: CASSSSPNPTSGRLYTQYF
J gene: TRBJ2-3
clone size: .
V gene: TRBV27
D gene: TRBD2